This entry lists 19 T cell receptor beta chains sequenced from one sample in a study of beta chain features in type 1 diabetes. These receptors' antigens are unknown. The study reverse transcribed the entire isolated RNA, so it sequenced expressed TCRB transcripts. Sequencing used immunoSEQ multiplex PCR; TCRdb keeps in-frame clones, though not all of them. The sample carries a few hundred thousand clones, about 14% recorded once. Study-level points and caveats: Shorter TCRB CDR3s, moderately but significantly so, marked every one of the four CD4+ subsets in Type 1 diabetes patients.

Sequences were obtained from naive CD4+ T cells from blood. These receptors were obtained from a woman aged 18-30 years with type 1 diabetes.

The chain carries TRBV5-1 and TRBJ2-7, with a possible D match to TRBD1 (6 bases). The CDR3 runs 14 residues. CDR1 and CDR2 (germline): SGHRS, YFSETQ. Trimming took off 3 bases at V and 3 bases at J, with 13 bases between the two ends. This CDR3 is CASSSRDTHYEQYF. CDR3 nucleotide sequence: TGCGCCAGCAGCTCCCGGGACACCCACTACGAGCAGTACTTC.

The CDR3 is CASSLAPGLAGGPHEQFF. The CDR3 nucleotides read TGTGCCAGCAGCTTGGCCCCGGGACTAGCGGGAGGGCCCCATGAGCAGTTCTTC. V usage is TRBV5-4 and J usage is TRBJ2-1, with TRBD2 matching 16 bases. The CDR3 contains 18 residues. Germline loops: CDR1 SGHNT, CDR2 YYREEE (reference sequence). J lost 8 bases, V lost 0 bases, and 8 bases had no gene match.

The chain recombines TRBV7-9 with TRBJ2-5, with D unclear. The V gene lost 2 bases and the J gene lost 5 bases, with 12 bases spanning the gap. The V gene's germline CDR1 is SEHNR and CDR2 FQNEAQ (reference sequence). The CDR3 spans 14 residues. The CDR3 reads CASSLPVFEETQYF. Here the CDR3 DNA reads TGTGCCAGCAGCTTACCGGTGTTTGAGGAGACCCAGTACTTC.

The chain combines TRBV18 with TRBJ2-2; D unclear. The CDR3 is made up of 14 amino acids. The germline V gene encodes CDR1 KGHSH and CDR2 LQKENI. Trimming cost V 6 bases and J 6 bases, with 14 bases left between them. The CDR3 DNA is TGTGCCAGCTCCGCCCAGGCCCCCGCCGGGGAGCTGTTTTTT. Its translation is CASSAQAPAGELFF.

This sequence joins TRBV7-2 and TRBJ2-7; TRBD1 is a possible D gene (6 bases). Trimming shortened V by 2 bases and J by 6 bases, and 11 bases separated the two germline ends. Germline values: CDR1 SGHTA, CDR2 FQGNSA. The CDR3 length is 13 residues. CDR3 sequence (DNA): TGTGCCAGCAGCTTAAGAAGAGGGGGCGAGCAGTACTTC. Translation: CASSLRRGGEQYF.

The J gene is TRBJ2-5, the V gene TRBV30, with 10 bases matching TRBD1. The CDR3 spans 14 residues. Germline V gene data show CDR1 as GTSNPN and CDR2 as SVGIG (reference sequence). V gave up 3 bases and J gave up 5 bases; unmatched junction bases: 6. The CDR3 sequence: CAWRKTGGVETQYF. CDR3 nucleotide sequence: TGTGCCTGGAGGAAGACAGGGGGCGTGGAGACCCAGTACTTC. Filled out from reference TRBV30 and TRBJ2-5, the complete variable domain reads SQTIHQWPATLVQPVGSPLSLECTVEGTSNPNLYWYRQAAGRGLQLLFYSVGIGQISSEVPQNLSASRPQDRQFILSSKKLLLSDSGFYLCAWRKTGGVETQYFGPGTRLLVL.

The chain links TRBV9 to TRBJ2-1, with 7 bases fitting TRBD2. Germline lookup yields CDR1 SGDLS and CDR2 YYNGEE. The CDR3 covers 16 residues. Trimming took 0 bases from V and 4 from J; bases not matched to a gene: 7. The DNA of the CDR3 is TGTGCCAGCAGCGTAGAAGGCGGGAGAAGGTACAATGAGCAGTTCTTC. Residues: CASSVEGGRRYNEQFF. The full variable domain, completed using reference TRBV9 and TRBJ2-1, is DSGVTQTPKHLITATGQRVTLRCSPRSGDLSVYWYQQSLDQGLQFLIQYYNGEERAKGNILERFSAQQFPDLHSELNLSSLELGDSALYFCASSVEGGRRYNEQFFGPGTRLTVL.

The chain links TRBV29-1 to TRBJ2-7; D may be TRBD1 (5 bases). Per the germline V gene, CDR1 is SQVTM and CDR2 is ANQGSEA. Trimming took 4 bases from V and 0 from J, leaving 10 bases between them. The length of the CDR3 is 13 residues. Here the CDR3 reads CSVASRVSYEQYF. CDR3 sequence (DNA): TGCAGCGTTGCAAGCAGGGTCTCCTACGAGCAGTACTTC.

This clone was found a few times. This chain joins TRBV28 and TRBJ2-1; 13 nucleotides agree with TRBD2. The V segment lost 5 bases and the J segment 8 bases; nucleotides outside the gene matches: 12. The CDR3 has 17 amino acids. CDR1 and CDR2 from the germline V gene are MDHEN and SYDVKM. Written as DNA, the CDR3 is TGTGCCAGCAGTCCCATGTCACTAGCGGGAGGGAGCCATGAGCAGTTCTTC. This sequence encodes CASSPMSLAGGSHEQFF. The entire variable domain, with the rest obtained from reference TRBV28 and TRBJ2-1, is as follows: DVKVTQSSRYLVKRTGEKVFLECVQDMDHENMFWYRQDPGLGLRLIYFSYDVKMKEKGDIPEGYSVSREKKERFSLILESASTNQTSMYLCASSPMSLAGGSHEQFFGPGTRLTVL.

This clone was observed a single time. CDR3 DNA sequence: TGTGCCAGCAGTTCCCCGGGACAGCAAGAGACCCAGTACTTC. Protein sequence: CASSSPGQQETQYF. The V and J genes are TRBV27 and TRBJ2-5; 7 bases match TRBD1. CDR3 length: 14 residues. Trimming cost V 4 bases and J 2 bases; bases outside gene matches: 4. Per the germline V gene, CDR1 is MNHEY and CDR2 is SMNVEV (reference sequence).

Worth noting for this clone: Other DNA variants within this sample encode the same CDR3. The chain is built from TRBV9 and TRBJ2-7; TRBD2 agrees at 10 bases. The V gene's germline CDR1 is SGDLS and CDR2 YYNGEE. The CDR3 totals 15 residues. J gave up 0 bases and V 0 bases, and 0 bases lay outside the gene matches. The DNA for the CDR3 is TGTGCCAGCAGCGTAGGGACTAGCGGCTCCTACGAGCAGTACTTC. This codes for CASSVGTSGSYEQYF.

This clone was recorded a few times. V and J are TRBV20-1 and TRBJ2-7, with a possible D match to TRBD2 (5 bases). The CDR3 is made up of 10 amino acids. CDR1 DFQATT and CDR2 SNEGSKA come from the germline V gene (reference sequence). Here the CDR3 DNA reads TGCACTCCATCCGGGGACGAGCAGTACTTC. It is translated as CTPSGDEQYF.

This clone turned up a few times. The V and J genes are TRBV5-1 and TRBJ2-3; 13 nucleotides align to TRBD2. The germline gives CDR1 SGHRS, CDR2 YFSETQ. The V gene end was trimmed by 1 base and the J gene end by 4 bases; junction bases not matched to a gene: 18. CDR3 length equals 21 residues. In DNA form, the CDR3 reads TGCGCCAGCAGCTTGCACCCCTGGACTAGCGGGAGAGATCGTGGGCCAGATACGCAGTATTTT. It codes for CASSLHPWTSGRDRGPDTQYF.

J is TRBJ2-3 and V is TRBV19, with TRBD2 identical over 8 bases. Germline CDR1 LNHDA, CDR2 SQIVND (reference sequence). Unmatched junction bases numbered 1, after V lost 5 bases and J lost 3 bases. The CDR3 is 13 residues long. The CDR3 nucleotides read TGTGCCAGTAGTCGGGAGGGGACAGATACGCAGTATTTT. It translates to CASSREGTDTQYF. The full variable domain, rest sourced from reference TRBV19 and TRBJ2-3, is DGGITQSPKYLFRKEGQNVTLSCEQNLNHDAMYWYRQDPGQGLRLIYYSQIVNDFQKGDIAEGYSVSREKKESFPLTVTSAQKNPTAFYLCASSREGTDTQYFGPGTRLTVL.

The rearrangement joins TRBV6-5 to TRBJ2-3, with 7 bases identical to TRBD2. Germline CDR1 reads MNHEY; CDR2 reads SVGAGI. The CDR3 covers 16 residues. Germline trimming cut 0 bases from V and 2 bases from J; bases unmatched to any gene: 5. CDR3 sequence: CASSYSLAELTDTQYF. DNA for the CDR3: TGTGCCAGCAGTTACTCTCTAGCGGAGCTCACAGATACGCAGTATTTT.

The rearrangement uses TRBV19 and TRBJ2-1; TRBD2 matches 13 bases. Unmatched junction bases numbered 7, after V lost 7 bases and J lost 7 bases. Germline loops: CDR1 LNHDA, CDR2 SQIVND (reference sequence). The CDR3 consists of 15 residues. CDR3 DNA: TGTGCCAGTACAACTAGCGGGAGGGCTTCGAATGAGCAGTTCTTC. Residues: CASTTSGRASNEQFF.

This rearrangement joins TRBV4-1 to TRBJ2-7; 10 nucleotides agree with TRBD1. The germline CDR1 and CDR2 sequences are MGHRA and YSYEKL. V shed 5 bases and J 2 bases; nucleotides not matched to a gene: 9. The CDR3 runs 16 residues. CDR3 sequence (DNA): TGCGCCAGCAGCGTCCGCCGGGACAGGGGCACCTACGAGCAGTACTTC. Protein sequence: CASSVRRDRGTYEQYF.

A few counts support this clone. CDR3 sequence (DNA): TGTGCCAGCAGCTTATTCGGAGGCGAGGAGACCCAGTACTTC. The encoded protein is CASSLFGGEETQYF. The chain links TRBV11-2 to TRBJ2-5; D may be TRBD2 (5 bases). The CDR3 has 14 amino acids. Germline CDR1 is SGHAT and CDR2 is FQNNGV. Trimming removed 2 bases from V and 5 bases from J, with 12 bases in between.

This rearrangement joins TRBV7-9 to TRBJ1-1; 8 bases are shared with TRBD1. This CDR3 has 15 amino acids. CDR1 is SEHNR and CDR2 is FQNEAQ in the germline V gene (reference sequence). V was clipped by 3 bases and J by 1 base; unmatched bases: 4. As DNA, the CDR3 is TGTGCCAGCAGCTTCCGACAGGGGACGAACACTGAAGCTTTCTTT. Residues: CASSFRQGTNTEAFF.